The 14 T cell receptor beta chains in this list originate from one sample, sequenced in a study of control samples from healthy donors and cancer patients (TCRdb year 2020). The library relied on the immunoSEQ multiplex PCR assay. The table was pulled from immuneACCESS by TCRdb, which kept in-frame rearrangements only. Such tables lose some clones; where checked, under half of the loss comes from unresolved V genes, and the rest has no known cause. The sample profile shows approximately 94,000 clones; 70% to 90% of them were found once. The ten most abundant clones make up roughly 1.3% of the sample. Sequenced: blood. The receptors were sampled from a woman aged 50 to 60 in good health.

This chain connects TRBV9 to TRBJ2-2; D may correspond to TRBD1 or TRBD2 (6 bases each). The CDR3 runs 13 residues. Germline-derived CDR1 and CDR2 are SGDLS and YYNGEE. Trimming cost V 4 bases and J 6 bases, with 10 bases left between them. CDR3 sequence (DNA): TGTGCCAGCAGCAGGAGGGGGGCCGGGGAGCTGTTTTTT. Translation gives CASSRRGAGELFF.

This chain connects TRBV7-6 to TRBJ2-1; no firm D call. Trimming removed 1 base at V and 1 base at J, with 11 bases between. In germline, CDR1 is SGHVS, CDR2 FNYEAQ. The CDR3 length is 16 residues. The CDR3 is CASSLGPSVSYNEQFF. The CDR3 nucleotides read TGTGCCAGCAGCTTAGGGCCCAGTGTTTCCTACAATGAGCAGTTCTTC.

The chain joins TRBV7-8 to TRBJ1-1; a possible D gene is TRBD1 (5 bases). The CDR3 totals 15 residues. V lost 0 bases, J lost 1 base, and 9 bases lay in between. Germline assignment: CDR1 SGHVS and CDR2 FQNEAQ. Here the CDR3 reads CASSLAGTRNTEAFF. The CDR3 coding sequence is TGTGCCAGCAGCTTAGCGGGGACGAGGAACACTGAAGCTTTCTTT.

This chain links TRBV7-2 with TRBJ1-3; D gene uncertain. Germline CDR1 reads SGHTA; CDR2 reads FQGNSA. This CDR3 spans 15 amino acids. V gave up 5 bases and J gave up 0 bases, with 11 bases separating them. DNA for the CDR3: TGTGCCAGCAGCCCGGGCCGCTACTCTGGAAACACCATATATTTT. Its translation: CASSPGRYSGNTIYF.

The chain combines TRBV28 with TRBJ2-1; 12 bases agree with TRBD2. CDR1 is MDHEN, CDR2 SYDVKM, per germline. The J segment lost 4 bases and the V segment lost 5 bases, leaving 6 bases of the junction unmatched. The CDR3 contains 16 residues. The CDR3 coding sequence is TGTGCCAGCAGTATGGGGACTAGCGGGTATTACAATGAGCAGTTCTTC. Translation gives CASSMGTSGYYNEQFF.

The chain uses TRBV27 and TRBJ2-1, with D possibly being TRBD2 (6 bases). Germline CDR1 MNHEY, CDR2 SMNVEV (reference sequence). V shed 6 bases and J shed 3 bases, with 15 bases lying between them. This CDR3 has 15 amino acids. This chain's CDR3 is CASSLPGTDYNEQFF. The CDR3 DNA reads TGTGCCAGCAGCCTGCCCGGGACTGACTACAATGAGCAGTTCTTC.

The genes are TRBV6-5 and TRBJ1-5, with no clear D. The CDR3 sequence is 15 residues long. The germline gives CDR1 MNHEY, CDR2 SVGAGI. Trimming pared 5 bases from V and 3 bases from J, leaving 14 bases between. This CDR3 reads CASSPLAGLNQPQHF. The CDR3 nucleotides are TGTGCCAGCAGTCCCTTGGCAGGCCTCAATCAGCCCCAGCATTTT.

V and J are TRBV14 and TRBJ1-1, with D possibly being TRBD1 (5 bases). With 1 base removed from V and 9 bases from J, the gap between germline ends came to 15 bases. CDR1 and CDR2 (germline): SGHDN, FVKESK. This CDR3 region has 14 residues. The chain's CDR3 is CASSQVLQASKAFF. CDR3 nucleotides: TGTGCCAGCAGCCAAGTTTTACAGGCGTCGAAAGCTTTCTTT.

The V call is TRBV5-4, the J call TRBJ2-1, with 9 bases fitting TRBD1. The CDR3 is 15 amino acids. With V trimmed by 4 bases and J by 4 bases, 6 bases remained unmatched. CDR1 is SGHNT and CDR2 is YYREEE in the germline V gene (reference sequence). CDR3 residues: CASSQGTGQYNEQFF. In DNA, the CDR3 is TGTGCCAGCAGCCAAGGGACAGGGCAGTACAATGAGCAGTTCTTC.

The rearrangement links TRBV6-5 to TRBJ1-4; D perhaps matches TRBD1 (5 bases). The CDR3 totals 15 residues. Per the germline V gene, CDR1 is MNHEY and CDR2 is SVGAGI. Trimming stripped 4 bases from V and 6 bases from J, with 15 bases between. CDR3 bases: TGTGCCAGCAGTTTTTCCCCAGGGTCTGATGAAAAACTGTTTTTT. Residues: CASSFSPGSDEKLFF.

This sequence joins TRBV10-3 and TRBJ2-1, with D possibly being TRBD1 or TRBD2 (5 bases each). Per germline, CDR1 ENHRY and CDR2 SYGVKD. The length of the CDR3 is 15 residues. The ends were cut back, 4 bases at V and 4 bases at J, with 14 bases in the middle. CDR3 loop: CAISATGTDYNEQFF. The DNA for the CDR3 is TGTGCCATCAGTGCCACCGGGACCGATTACAATGAGCAGTTCTTC.

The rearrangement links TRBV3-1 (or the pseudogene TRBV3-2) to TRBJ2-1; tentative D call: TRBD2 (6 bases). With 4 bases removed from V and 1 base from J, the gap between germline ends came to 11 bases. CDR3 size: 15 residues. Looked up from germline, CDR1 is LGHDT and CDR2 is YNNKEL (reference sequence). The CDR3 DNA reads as TGTGCCAGCAGCCGGGGGGAGAATTCCTACAATGAGCAGTTCTTC. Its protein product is CASSRGENSYNEQFF.

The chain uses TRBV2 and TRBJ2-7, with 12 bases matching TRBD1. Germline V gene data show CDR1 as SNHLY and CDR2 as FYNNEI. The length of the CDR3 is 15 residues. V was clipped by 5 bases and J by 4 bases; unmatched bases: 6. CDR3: CASSLRDRGPYEQYF. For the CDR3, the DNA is TGTGCCAGCAGTCTCCGGGACAGGGGGCCGTACGAGCAGTACTTC.

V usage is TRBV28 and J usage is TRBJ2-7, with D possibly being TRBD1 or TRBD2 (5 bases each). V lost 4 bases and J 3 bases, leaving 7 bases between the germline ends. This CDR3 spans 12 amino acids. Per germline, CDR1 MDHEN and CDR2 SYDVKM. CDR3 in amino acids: CASSWGFYEQYF. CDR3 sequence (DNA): TGTGCCAGCAGTTGGGGGTTCTACGAGCAGTACTTC.